One and the same sample provided the 5 T cell receptor beta chains below, sequenced in a study of Tregs in tolerant kidney transplant recipients. Only in-frame clones appear in the TCRdb table, and some are missing; sequencing was by immunoSEQ multiplex PCR. The sample contains about 240,000 clones, around 81% of which appear only once. The sequencing sample was made of CD4+ T cells from blood. The source is a human donor in good health.

V and J are TRBV4-1 and TRBJ1-5; D is ambiguous. The V and J ends lost 0 bases and 2 bases respectively, with 11 bases between them. Germline V lookup: CDR1 MGHRA, CDR2 YSYEKL. This CDR3 has 16 residues. CDR3: CASSQDGECGNQPQHF. CDR3 DNA sequence: TGCGCCAGCAGCCAAGACGGGGAGTGTGGCAATCAGCCCCAGCATTTT.

The chain employs TRBV10-2 and TRBJ1-2; D is unclear. Trimming removed 3 bases at V and 6 bases at J, with 11 bases between. The CDR3 totals 13 residues. Germline assignment: CDR1 WSHSY and CDR2 SAAADI. The CDR3, as DNA: TGCGCCAGCAGTGAAAACCATCGGAATGGCTACACCTTC. As protein: CASSENHRNGYTF.

J is TRBJ1-2 and V is TRBV5-1; D is undetermined. Trimming shortened V by 4 bases and J by 4 bases, and 14 bases separated the two germline ends. Germline CDR1 and CDR2: SGHRS and YFSETQ. The CDR3 is 14 residues long. The DNA for the CDR3 is TGCGCCAGCAGCCCCGGGTCGCTCGGCTATGGCTACACCTTC. Residues: CASSPGSLGYGYTF.

The chain recombines TRBV5-1 with TRBJ2-1; 12 bases line up with TRBD2. Germline CDR1 and CDR2: SGHRS and YFSETQ. The length of the CDR3 is 14 residues. Trimming at V came to 6 bases and at J to 6 bases, leaving 4 bases not matched to a gene. The chain's CDR3 is CASNGLAGTNEQFF. CDR3 coding DNA: TGCGCCAGCAACGGACTAGCGGGGACCAATGAGCAGTTCTTC.

This clone was observed once. The chain employs TRBV5-1 and TRBJ2-1, with 13 bases fitting TRBD2. This CDR3 region has 16 residues. The ends lost 2 bases at V and 7 bases at J; junction bases unmatched: 6. Germline-derived CDR1 and CDR2 are SGHRS and YFSETQ. CDR3 residues: CASSFGLAGVLNEQFF. CDR3 DNA sequence: TGCGCCAGCAGCTTCGGACTAGCGGGAGTCCTGAATGAGCAGTTCTTC. The whole variable domain, filled in from reference TRBV5-1 and TRBJ2-1, reads KAGVTQTPRYLIKTRGQQVTLSCSPISGHRSVSWYQQTPGQGLQFLFEYFSETQRNKGNFPGRFSGRQFSNSRSEMNVSTLELGDSALYLCASSFGLAGVLNEQFFGPGTRLTVL.